These 3 T cell receptor beta chains were all obtained from the same sample, sequenced in a study of cytomegalovirus exposure and HLA in healthy donors. It was with 60 Vbeta and 13 Jbeta primers that the PCR ran. Only in-frame clones appear in the TCRdb table, and some are missing; sequencing was by immunoSEQ multiplex PCR. The sample yields 130,000 to 150,000 clones, 60% to 85% seen once. Sequencing was done on a sample of PBMCs. The source of these receptors is a male donor in good health and CMV-seronegative.

This chain joins TRBV7-9 and TRBJ2-5; D may be TRBD1 (6 bases). V was pared by 6 bases and J by 5 bases, with 19 bases between. This CDR3 has 15 residues. Germline values: CDR1 SEHNR, CDR2 FQNEAQ (reference sequence). This CDR3 reads CASSVSTGTLETQYF. CDR3 bases: TGTGCCAGCAGTGTCAGTACAGGGACACTGGAGACCCAGTACTTC.

V usage is TRBV30 and J usage is TRBJ1-4; D possibly corresponds to TRBD1 (6 bases). The V end was cut by 0 bases, the J end by 0 bases, with 14 bases between. Germline loops: CDR1 GTSNPN, CDR2 SVGIG (reference sequence). The CDR3 covers 17 residues. In nucleotides, the CDR3 is TGTGCCTGGAGTGTAGGCAGGGGATTTTCAACTAATGAAAAACTGTTTTTT. It specifies CAWSVGRGFSTNEKLFF.

The chain recombines TRBV30 with TRBJ1-5, with D unresolved. The CDR3 runs to 13 residues. V was pared by 1 base and J by 2 bases, with 6 bases between. Germline V gene data show CDR1 as GTSNPN and CDR2 as SVGIG (reference sequence). The CDR3 bases are TGTGCCTGGAGTGGGCAGGGCAATCAGCCCCAGCATTTT. The encoded protein is CAWSGQGNQPQHF.